The 5 T cell receptor beta chains given below trace back to one sample, sequenced in a study of shared clonotypes between healthy human individuals. TCRdb's table, derived via immunoSEQ multiplex PCR, lists solely in-frame clones and lacks some. Counted here are about 2 million clones, about 95% occurring once; the ten biggest clones make up 0.9% to 1.3%. The naive CD8 population came from CD45RO-negative cells selected for CCR7, without terminally differentiated effector memory CD45RA+ cells. The sample consisted of naive CD8+ T cells sorted from blood. These receptors came from a young man in good health.

V usage is TRBV9 and J usage is TRBJ1-1; D unclear. The germline gives CDR1 SGDLS, CDR2 YYNGEE. The CDR3 totals 13 residues. Trimming cost V 3 bases and J 2 bases, with 8 bases left between them. CDR3 sequence: CASSDTVNTEAFF. The CDR3 nucleotides are TGTGCCAGCAGCGACACAGTTAACACTGAAGCTTTCTTT.

J is TRBJ1-1 and V is TRBV10-3; 7 bases fit TRBD1. This CDR3 is 16 amino acids long. Germline CDR1 ENHRY, CDR2 SYGVKD. V dropped 6 bases and J dropped 5; count of bases not matched to a gene: 15. The CDR3 sequence: CAISGGTVEQRTEAFF. The CDR3 region has the DNA TGTGCCATCAGCGGCGGGACAGTCGAGCAGCGGACTGAAGCTTTCTTT.

This chain links TRBV5-6 with TRBJ2-3; 7 nucleotides align to TRBD1. Germline loops: CDR1 SGHDT, CDR2 YYEEEE. V lost 5 bases, J lost 3 bases, and 9 bases stayed unmatched. The CDR3 covers 15 residues. CDR3 in amino acids: CASRSRGGATDTQYF. CDR3 DNA sequence: TGTGCCAGCAGGTCGAGAGGGGGCGCGACAGATACGCAGTATTTT.

With regard to this clone: The same CDR3 is also encoded by other DNA sequences in this sample. J is TRBJ2-7 and V is TRBV6-5, with D perhaps assigned TRBD1 or TRBD2 (5 bases each). V was cut by 2 bases and J by 7 bases, with 9 bases left in between. Germline V gives CDR1 MNHEY, CDR2 SVGAGI. There are 12 residues in the CDR3. The CDR3 protein is CASSYLGGEQYF. The DNA of the CDR3 is TGTGCCAGCAGTTACCTTGGGGGTGAGCAGTACTTC.

This clone has only one observation. V usage is TRBV30 and J usage is TRBJ1-3; perhaps TRBD1 as D (5 bases). V lost 0 bases and J 4 bases, leaving 7 bases between the germline ends. Germline-derived CDR1 and CDR2 are GTSNPN and SVGIG (reference sequence). The CDR3 is made up of 13 amino acids. CDR3 nucleotides: TGTGCCTGGAGTGTGGGGCACGGAAACACCATATATTTT. It encodes CAWSVGHGNTIYF.